This T cell receptor (beta chain) stems from a study of cytomegalovirus exposure and HLA in healthy donors. This CDR3 contains 14 residues. Trimming pared 4 bases from V and 1 base from J, leaving 11 bases between. The germline V gene encodes CDR1 SGHDT and CDR2 YYEEEE. General study points: Sequencing likely generated an artifact that appeared as a cluster of highly shared sequence variants. Among donors in an Asian-associated ancestry cluster, a later analysis reportedly found fewer N-insertions than the roughly 610-donor mean.

Researchers ran the PCR with 60 Vbeta and 13 Jbeta primers. Sequencing was performed with immunoSEQ multiplex PCR; in TCRdb, only in-frame clones are kept and a portion is missing. The sample shows about 140,000 clones, about three quarters of them seen only once. Details on this clone: Antigen unknown.

This TCR was sampled from a man aged 35 to 55 in good health and CMV-seronegative. Sequencing input: PBMCs. This chain joins TRBV5-6 and TRBJ2-5, with D possibly TRBD1 on 6 matching bases. The CDR3 protein is CASSVTGTQETQYF. The CDR3 DNA reads as TGTGCCAGCAGCGTAACAGGGACCCAAGAGACCCAGTACTTC. The full variable domain, completed using reference TRBV5-6 and TRBJ2-5, is DAGVTQSPTHLIKTRGQQVTLRCSPKSGHDTVSWYQQALGQGPQFIFQYYEEEERQRGNFPDRFSGHQFPNYSSELNVNALLLGDSALYLCASSVTGTQETQYFGPGTRLLVL.